What follows are 10 T cell receptor beta chains derived from one specimen sequenced in a study of T-cell reconstitution after alpha-beta-depleted transplantation in children. For TCRbeta, the library was prepared with unique molecular identifiers. TCRdb passed the PCR reads through MiXCR, listing each CDR3 protein once. Of approximately 400,000 distinct CDR3 sequences listed, about a tenth were seen once; the top ten hold 4.5% to 6.5%. This specimen consisted of PBMCs from the stem cell graft donor, obtained from the stem cell graft. These receptors were collected from a human donor who donated a stem cell graft to a child with acute myeloid leukemia.

The chain recombines TRBV5-4 with TRBJ2-6; a possible D gene is TRBD1 (5 bases). This CDR3 region has 16 residues. Trimming took off 5 bases at V and 4 bases at J, with 16 bases between the two ends. The germline V gene has CDR1 SGHNT and CDR2 YYREEE (reference sequence). CDR3 bases: TGTGCCAGCAGTCGACAGCCCCTCGGGGGGGCCAACGTCCTGACTTTC. This gives the protein CASSRQPLGGANVLTF.

The table lists this clonotype with many counts. The rearrangement uses TRBV29-1 and TRBJ2-1; 12 bases are a match to TRBD2. Per the germline V gene, CDR1 is SQVTM and CDR2 is ANQGSEA. This CDR3 comprises 14 residues. V lost 4 bases and J lost 8; bases outside the gene matches: 6. CDR3 in amino acids: CSVGRLAGVDEQFF. In DNA, the CDR3 is TGCAGCGTTGGGAGACTAGCGGGAGTTGATGAGCAGTTCTTC.

The V call is TRBV27, the J call TRBJ2-7; 8 bases map to TRBD1. Looked up from germline, CDR1 is MNHEY and CDR2 is SMNVEV (reference sequence). This CDR3 region has 15 residues. V dropped 8 bases and J dropped 2; count of bases not matched to a gene: 11. CDR3 coding DNA: TGTGCCAGCCAGCCGACAGGGGCGCGGACCTACGAGCAGTACTTC. This encodes CASQPTGARTYEQYF.

In its sample, this clonotype was seen a few times. The gene calls are TRBV2 and TRBJ2-7; a weak D match, TRBD1 (6 bases). The CDR3 runs 15 residues. In germline, CDR1 is SNHLY, CDR2 FYNNEI. The germline V and J ends were trimmed by 2 bases and 4 bases, with 15 bases remaining between them. The CDR3 sequence is CASSENGGRVYEQYF. As DNA, the CDR3 is TGTGCCAGCAGTGAAAATGGGGGCAGGGTTTACGAGCAGTACTTC. Looking up the rest from reference TRBV2 and TRBJ2-7 gives the full variable domain: EPEVTQTPSHQVTQMGQEVILRCVPISNHLYFYWYRQILGQKVEFLVSFYNNEISEKSEIFDDQFSVERPDGSNFTLKIRSTKLEDSAMYFCASSENGGRVYEQYFGPGTRLTVT.

The chain links TRBV19 to TRBJ1-1; weak D call: TRBD1 (5 bases). The CDR3 loop spans 13 amino acids. V dropped 8 bases and J dropped 4 bases, with 14 bases sitting between them. CDR1 and CDR2 (germline): LNHDA, SQIVND (reference sequence). The CDR3 DNA sequence: TGTGCCAGTGCCCCGGGGGGAGGCACTGAAGCTTTCTTT. Its translation: CASAPGGGTEAFF.

The chain joins TRBV2 to TRBJ2-5; D is perhaps TRBD2 (7 bases). Germline CDR1 reads SNHLY; CDR2 reads FYNNEI. The CDR3 spans 16 residues. Trimming left V 5 bases short and J 6 bases short, with 22 bases between. CDR3 nucleotides: TGTGCCAGCAGTTCAGAGGGGGGGACAATCGCGAAGACCCAGTACTTC. The encoded protein is CASSSEGGTIAKTQYF.

This clonotype was recorded at least ten times. The CDR3 region is CASSLGGVVKNEQFF. In DNA form, the CDR3 reads TGCGCCAGCAGCTTGGGGGGGGTAGTTAAGAATGAGCAGTTCTTC. V and J are TRBV5-1 and TRBJ2-1; tentatively, D is TRBD2 (6 bases). Germline values: CDR1 SGHRS, CDR2 YFSETQ. Trimming removed 0 bases from V and 7 bases from J, with 14 bases in between. The length of the CDR3 is 15 residues.

The gene calls are TRBV5-1 and TRBJ2-3, with 14 nucleotides matching TRBD2. The germline CDR1 and CDR2 sequences are SGHRS and YFSETQ. The CDR3 is 17 residues long. Losses at the gene ends were 0 bases for V and 4 bases for J; bases not matched to a gene: 4. CDR3 sequence reads: CASSLGLAGGPADTQYF. The CDR3 DNA follows: TGCGCCAGCAGCTTGGGACTAGCGGGAGGGCCGGCAGATACGCAGTATTTT.

The rearrangement uses TRBV3-1 and TRBJ2-5, with D perhaps TRBD1 or TRBD2 (5 bases each). With 5 bases removed from V and 5 bases from J, the gap between germline ends came to 15 bases. Per germline, CDR1 LGHDT and CDR2 YNNKEL (reference sequence). The CDR3 sequence is 14 residues long. Here the CDR3 reads CASSTRGGGETQYF. DNA of the CDR3: TGTGCCAGCAGCACCCGTGGGGGTGGCGAGACCCAGTACTTC.

The V call is TRBV7-2, the J call TRBJ2-1; TRBD2 matches at 12 bases. V trimming: 5 bases; J trimming: 9 bases; junction bases outside the gene matches: 5. Germline values: CDR1 SGHTA, CDR2 FQGNSA. The CDR3 loop spans 14 amino acids. In nucleotides, the CDR3 is TGTGCCAGCAGCCTAGGACTAGCGGGGTCTGAGCAGTTCTTC. Protein: CASSLGLAGSEQFF.